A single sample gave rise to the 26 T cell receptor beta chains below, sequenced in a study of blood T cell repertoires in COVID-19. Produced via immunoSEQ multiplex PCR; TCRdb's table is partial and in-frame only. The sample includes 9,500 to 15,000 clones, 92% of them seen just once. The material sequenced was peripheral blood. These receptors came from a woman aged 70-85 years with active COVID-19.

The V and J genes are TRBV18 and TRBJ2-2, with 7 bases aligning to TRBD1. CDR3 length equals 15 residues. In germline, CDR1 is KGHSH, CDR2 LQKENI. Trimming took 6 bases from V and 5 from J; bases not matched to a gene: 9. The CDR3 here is CASSATGTETGELFF. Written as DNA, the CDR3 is TGTGCCAGCTCGGCAACCGGGACAGAAACCGGGGAGCTGTTTTTT.

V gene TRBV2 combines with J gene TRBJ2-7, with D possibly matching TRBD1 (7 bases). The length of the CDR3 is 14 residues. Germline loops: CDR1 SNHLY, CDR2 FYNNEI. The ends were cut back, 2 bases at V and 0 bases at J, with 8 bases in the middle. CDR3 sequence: CASSEQGGSYEQYF. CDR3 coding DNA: TGTGCCAGCAGTGAACAGGGGGGCTCCTACGAGCAGTACTTC. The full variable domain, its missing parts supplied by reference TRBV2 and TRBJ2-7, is EPEVTQTPSHQVTQMGQEVILRCVPISNHLYFYWYRQILGQKVEFLVSFYNNEISEKSEIFDDQFSVERPDGSNFTLKIRSTKLEDSAMYFCASSEQGGSYEQYFGPGTRLTVT.

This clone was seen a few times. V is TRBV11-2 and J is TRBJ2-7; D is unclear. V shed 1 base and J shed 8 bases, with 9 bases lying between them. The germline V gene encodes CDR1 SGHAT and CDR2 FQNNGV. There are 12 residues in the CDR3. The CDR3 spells CASSLAPSQQYF. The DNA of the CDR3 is TGTGCCAGCAGCTTAGCTCCGTCCCAGCAGTACTTC.

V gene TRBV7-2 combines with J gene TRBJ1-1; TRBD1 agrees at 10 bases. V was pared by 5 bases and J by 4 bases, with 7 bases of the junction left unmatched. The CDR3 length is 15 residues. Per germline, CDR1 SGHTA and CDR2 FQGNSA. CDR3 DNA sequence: TGTGCCAGCAGCAATCTCGGGACAGGGGTCACTGAAGCTTTCTTT. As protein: CASSNLGTGVTEAFF. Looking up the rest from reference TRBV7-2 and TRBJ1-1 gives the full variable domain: GAGVSQSPSNKVTEKGKDVELRCDPISGHTALYWYRQSLGQGLEFLIYFQGNSAPDKSGLPSDRFSAERTGGSVSTLTIQRTQQEDSAVYLCASSNLGTGVTEAFFGQGTRLTVV.

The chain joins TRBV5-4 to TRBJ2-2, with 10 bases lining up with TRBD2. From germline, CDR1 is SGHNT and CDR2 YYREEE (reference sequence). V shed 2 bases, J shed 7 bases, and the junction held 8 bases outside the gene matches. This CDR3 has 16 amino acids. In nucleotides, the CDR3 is TGTGCCAGCAGCTTTCCCCTAGCGGGAGAGATCGGGGAGCTGTTTTTT. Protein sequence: CASSFPLAGEIGELFF.

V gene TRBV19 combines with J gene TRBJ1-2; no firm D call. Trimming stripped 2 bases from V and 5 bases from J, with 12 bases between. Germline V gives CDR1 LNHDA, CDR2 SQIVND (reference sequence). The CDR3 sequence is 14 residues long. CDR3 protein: CASSISMVRYGYTF. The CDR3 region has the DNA TGTGCCAGTAGTATAAGTATGGTGAGGTATGGCTACACCTTC.

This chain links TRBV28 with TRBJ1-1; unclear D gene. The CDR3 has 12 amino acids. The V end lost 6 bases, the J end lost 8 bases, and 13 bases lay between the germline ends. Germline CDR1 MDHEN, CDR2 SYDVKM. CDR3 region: CASRLNPGEAFF. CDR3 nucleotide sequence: TGTGCCAGCAGGCTTAACCCGGGAGAAGCTTTCTTT.

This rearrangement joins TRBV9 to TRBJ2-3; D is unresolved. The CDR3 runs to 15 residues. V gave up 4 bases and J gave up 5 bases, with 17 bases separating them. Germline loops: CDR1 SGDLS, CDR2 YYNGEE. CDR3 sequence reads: CASSPIESPGDTQYF. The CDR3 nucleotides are TGTGCCAGCAGCCCAATCGAGTCCCCTGGAGATACGCAGTATTTT.

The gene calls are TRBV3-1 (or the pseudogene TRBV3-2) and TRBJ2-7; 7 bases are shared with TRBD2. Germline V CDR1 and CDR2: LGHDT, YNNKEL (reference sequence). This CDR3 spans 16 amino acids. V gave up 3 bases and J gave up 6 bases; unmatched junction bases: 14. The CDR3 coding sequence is TGTGCCAGCAGCCAGAGCCTAGCGGAGCAAATTTTCGAGCAGTACTTC. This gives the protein CASSQSLAEQIFEQYF.

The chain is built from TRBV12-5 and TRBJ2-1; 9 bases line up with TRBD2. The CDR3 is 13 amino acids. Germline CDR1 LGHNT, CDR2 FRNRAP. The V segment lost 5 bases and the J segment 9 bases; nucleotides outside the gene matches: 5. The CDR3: CASGPSGRSEQFF. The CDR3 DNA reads TGTGCTAGTGGTCCCAGCGGGAGGAGTGAGCAGTTCTTC.

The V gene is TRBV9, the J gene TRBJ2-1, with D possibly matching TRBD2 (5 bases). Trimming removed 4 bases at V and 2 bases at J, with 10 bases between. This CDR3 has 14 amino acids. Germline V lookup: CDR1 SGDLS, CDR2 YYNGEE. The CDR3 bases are TGTGCCAGCAGCCTCTTGGAGGCCTACAATGAGCAGTTCTTC. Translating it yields CASSLLEAYNEQFF.

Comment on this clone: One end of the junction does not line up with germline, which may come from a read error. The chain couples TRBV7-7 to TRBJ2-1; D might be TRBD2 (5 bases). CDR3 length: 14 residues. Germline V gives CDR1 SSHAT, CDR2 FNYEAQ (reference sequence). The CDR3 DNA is TGTGCTAGCAGCCCTAACCTAGCAAATATTGAGCAGTTCTTC. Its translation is CASSPNLANIEQFF.

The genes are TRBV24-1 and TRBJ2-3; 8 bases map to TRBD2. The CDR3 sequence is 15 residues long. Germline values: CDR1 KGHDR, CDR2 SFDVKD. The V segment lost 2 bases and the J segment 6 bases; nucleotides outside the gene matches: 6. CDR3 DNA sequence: TGTGCCACCAGTGATTCTCTCGGCGGGAGGGATACGCAGTATTTT. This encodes CATSDSLGGRDTQYF.

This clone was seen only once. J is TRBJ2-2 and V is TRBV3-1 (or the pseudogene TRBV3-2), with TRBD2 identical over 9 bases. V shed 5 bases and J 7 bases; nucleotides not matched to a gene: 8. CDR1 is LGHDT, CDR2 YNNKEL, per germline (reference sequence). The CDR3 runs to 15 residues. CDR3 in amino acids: CASSSRTSVGGELFF. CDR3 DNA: TGTGCCAGCAGCTCACGGACTAGCGTCGGCGGGGAGCTGTTTTTT.

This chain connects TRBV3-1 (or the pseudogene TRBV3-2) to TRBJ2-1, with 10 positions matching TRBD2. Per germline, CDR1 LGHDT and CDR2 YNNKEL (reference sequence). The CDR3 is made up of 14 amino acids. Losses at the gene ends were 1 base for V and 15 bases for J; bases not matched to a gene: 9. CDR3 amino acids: CASSQGLAGAFPFF. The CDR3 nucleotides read TGTGCCAGCAGCCAAGGACTAGCGGGCGCTTTTCCGTTCTTC.

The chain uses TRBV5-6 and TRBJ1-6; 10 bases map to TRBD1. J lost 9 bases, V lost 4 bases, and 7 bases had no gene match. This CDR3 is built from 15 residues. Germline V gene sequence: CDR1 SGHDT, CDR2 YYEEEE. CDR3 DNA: TGTGCCAGCAGCCGTCGGGACAGGGGTATTTCACCCCTCCACTTT. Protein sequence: CASSRRDRGISPLHF.

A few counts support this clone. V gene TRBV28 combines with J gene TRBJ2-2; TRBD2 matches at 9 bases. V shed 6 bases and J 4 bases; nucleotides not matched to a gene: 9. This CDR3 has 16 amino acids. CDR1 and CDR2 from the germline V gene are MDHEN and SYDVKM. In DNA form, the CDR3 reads TGTGCCAGCAGCCCCGCCCGACTAGCGGTCACCGGGGAGCTGTTTTTT. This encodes CASSPARLAVTGELFF.

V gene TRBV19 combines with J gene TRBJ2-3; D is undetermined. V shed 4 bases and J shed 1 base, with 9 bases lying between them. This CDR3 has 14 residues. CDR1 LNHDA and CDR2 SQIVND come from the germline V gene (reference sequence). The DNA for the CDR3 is TGTGCCAGTAGTACAGTCCAGGGCACAGATACGCAGTATTTT. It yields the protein CASSTVQGTDTQYF. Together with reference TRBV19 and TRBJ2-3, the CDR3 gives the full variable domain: DGGITQSPKYLFRKEGQNVTLSCEQNLNHDAMYWYRQDPGQGLRLIYYSQIVNDFQKGDIAEGYSVSREKKESFPLTVTSAQKNPTAFYLCASSTVQGTDTQYFGPGTRLTVL.

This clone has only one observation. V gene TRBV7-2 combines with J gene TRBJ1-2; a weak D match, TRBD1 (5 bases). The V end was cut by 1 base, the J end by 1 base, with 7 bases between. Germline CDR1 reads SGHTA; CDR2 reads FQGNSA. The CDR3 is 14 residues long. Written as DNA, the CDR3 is TGTGCCAGCAGCTTAGAGCAGGGTAACTATGGCTACACCTTC. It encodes CASSLEQGNYGYTF.

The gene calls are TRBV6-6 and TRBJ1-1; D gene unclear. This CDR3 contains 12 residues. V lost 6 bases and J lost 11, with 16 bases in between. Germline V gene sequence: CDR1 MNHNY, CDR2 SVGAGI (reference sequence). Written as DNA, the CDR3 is TGTGCCAGCAGCTCCCTCGGAGTCTCGGCTTTCTTT. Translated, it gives CASSSLGVSAFF.

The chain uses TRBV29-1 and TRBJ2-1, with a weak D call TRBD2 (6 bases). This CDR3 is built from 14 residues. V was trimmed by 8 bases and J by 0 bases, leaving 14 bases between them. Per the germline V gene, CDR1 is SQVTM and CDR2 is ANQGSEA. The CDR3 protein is CSLGTGSSYNEQFF. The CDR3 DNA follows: TGCAGCCTCGGGACTGGGAGCTCCTACAATGAGCAGTTCTTC.

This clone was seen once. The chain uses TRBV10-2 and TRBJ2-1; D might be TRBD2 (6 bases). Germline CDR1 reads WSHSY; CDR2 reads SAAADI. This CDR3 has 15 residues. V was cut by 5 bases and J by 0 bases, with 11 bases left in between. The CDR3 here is CASSWDLSSYNEQFF. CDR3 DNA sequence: TGCGCCAGCAGTTGGGACTTGAGCTCCTACAATGAGCAGTTCTTC.

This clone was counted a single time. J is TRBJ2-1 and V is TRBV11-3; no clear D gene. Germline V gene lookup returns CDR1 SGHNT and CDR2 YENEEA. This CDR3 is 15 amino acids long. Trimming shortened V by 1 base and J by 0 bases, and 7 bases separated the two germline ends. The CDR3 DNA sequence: TGTGCCAGCAGCTTAGTTAGCTACTCCTACAATGAGCAGTTCTTC. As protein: CASSLVSYSYNEQFF.

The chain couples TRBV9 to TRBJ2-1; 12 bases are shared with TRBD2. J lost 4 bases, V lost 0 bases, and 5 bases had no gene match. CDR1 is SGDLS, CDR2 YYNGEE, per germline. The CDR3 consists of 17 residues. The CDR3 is CASSVGLAGVVYNEQFF. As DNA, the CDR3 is TGTGCCAGCAGCGTAGGACTAGCGGGAGTAGTGTACAATGAGCAGTTCTTC.

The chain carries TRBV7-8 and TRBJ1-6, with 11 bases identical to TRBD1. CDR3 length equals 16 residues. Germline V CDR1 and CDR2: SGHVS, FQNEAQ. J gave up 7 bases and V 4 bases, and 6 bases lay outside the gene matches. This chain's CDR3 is CASSWRTGGGNSPLHF. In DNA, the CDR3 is TGTGCCAGCAGCTGGAGGACAGGGGGCGGGAATTCACCCCTCCACTTT.

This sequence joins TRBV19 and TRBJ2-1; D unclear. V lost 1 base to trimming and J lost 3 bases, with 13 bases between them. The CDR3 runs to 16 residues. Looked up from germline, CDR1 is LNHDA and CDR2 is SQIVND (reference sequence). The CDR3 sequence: CASSIAPSEFYNEQFF. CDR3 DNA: TGTGCCAGTAGTATAGCTCCGTCTGAGTTCTACAATGAGCAGTTCTTC.